This TCR beta chain was observed in a study of human T cells and chemical hapten exposure. TCRdb ran MiXCR on the RACE reads and lists one entry per CDR3 protein. This sample has tens of thousands of distinct CDR3 sequences, with about 11% found just once. V trimming: 6 bases; J trimming: 6 bases; junction bases outside the gene matches: 11. The CDR3 loop spans 14 amino acids. Germline V gene data show CDR1 as DFQATT and CDR2 as SNEGSKA (reference sequence). The time point: patch test 1, 2 weeks after DPC sensitization. Treatment in this sample: therapeutic diphenylcyclopropenone sensitization with weekly scalp DPC. Study-wide findings and caveats: Expanded TCRs created a significantly greater count of big CDR3 similarity clusters than controls did. The presence of alopecia in the donors means their immune response may differ from healthy people's.

Many counts were recorded for this clonotype. What it binds is unknown. The chain carries TRBV20-1 and TRBJ1-1; 9 bases map to TRBD1. The sequence came from a man in his forties or fifties with alopecia areata. Some clones in this sample may be carry-over from other donors' samples. The sample in question was whole blood, obtained in connection with sensitization to the hapten diphenylcyclopropenone (DPC). The CDR3 DNA reads TGCAGTGCAGAGGCCGGGACAGGGATCGCTGAAGCTTTCTTT. It translates to CSAEAGTGIAEAFF.